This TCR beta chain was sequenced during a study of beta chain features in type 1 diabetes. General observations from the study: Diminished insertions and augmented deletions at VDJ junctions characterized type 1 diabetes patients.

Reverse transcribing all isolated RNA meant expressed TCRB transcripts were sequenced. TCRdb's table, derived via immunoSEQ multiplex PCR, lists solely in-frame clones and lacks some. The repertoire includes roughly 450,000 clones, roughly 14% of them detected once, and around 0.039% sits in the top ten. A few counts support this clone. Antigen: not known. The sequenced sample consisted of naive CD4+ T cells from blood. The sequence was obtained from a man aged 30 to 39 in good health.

The DNA for the CDR3 is TGTGCCACCAGCAGAGATTGGGAGACAGGGGGCCTCGGGTACAATGAGCAGTTCTTC. This translates into CATSRDWETGGLGYNEQFF. This sequence joins TRBV15 and TRBJ2-1; TRBD1 aligns across 10 bases. This CDR3 has 19 amino acids. The germline V gene encodes CDR1 LNHNV and CDR2 YYDKDF (reference sequence). V lost 0 bases, J lost 4 bases, and 12 bases stayed unmatched.